This T cell receptor beta chain appears in the sequencing data of a study of blood T cell repertoires in COVID-19. Study-wide context: The cDNA or gDNA used as material had been derived from T cells, B-cell-depleted T cells, or PBMCs.

This CDR3 is 14 amino acids long. Germline values: CDR1 MNHEY, CDR2 SVGAGI. Trimming shortened V by 7 bases and J by 2 bases, and 15 bases separated the two germline ends. The data were produced by immunoSEQ multiplex PCR, yet TCRdb's version contains in-frame clones alone and is incomplete. Among about 94,000 clones, 70% to 90% were seen once, and the ten largest hold 7.4%. What was sequenced was peripheral blood. This sequence joins TRBV6-5 and TRBJ2-7; D is uncertain. The sequence came from a human donor with acute or convalescent COVID-19. The donor label of this sample is uncertain. For the CDR3, the DNA is TGTGCCAGCATGATGATCTATGGTCCCTACGAGCAGTACTTC. It yields the protein CASMMIYGPYEQYF.